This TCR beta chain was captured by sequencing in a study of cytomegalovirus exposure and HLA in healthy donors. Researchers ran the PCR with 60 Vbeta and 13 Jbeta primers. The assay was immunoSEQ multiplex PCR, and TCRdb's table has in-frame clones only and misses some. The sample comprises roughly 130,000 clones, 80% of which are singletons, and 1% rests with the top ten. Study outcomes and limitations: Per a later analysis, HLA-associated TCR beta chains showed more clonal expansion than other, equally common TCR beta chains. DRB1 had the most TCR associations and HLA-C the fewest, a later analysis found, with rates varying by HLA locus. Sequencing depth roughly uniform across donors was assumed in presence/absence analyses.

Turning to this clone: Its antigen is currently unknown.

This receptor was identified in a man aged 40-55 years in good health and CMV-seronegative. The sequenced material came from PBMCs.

The DNA for the CDR3 is TGTGCCAGTAGTCGCCTGGACAGGGGAGTACAGCCCCAGCATTTT. Its protein product is CASSRLDRGVQPQHF. The rearrangement joins TRBV19 to TRBJ1-5, with 9 bases fitting TRBD1. The CDR3 contains 15 residues. Unmatched junction bases numbered 9, after V lost 5 bases and J lost 7 bases. CDR1 and CDR2 from the germline V gene are LNHDA and SQIVND (reference sequence).